This T cell receptor beta chain was profiled in a study of T cell responses to AZD1222 COVID-19 vaccine. The V gene's germline CDR1 is SNHLY and CDR2 FYNNEI. The CDR3 spans 15 residues. V lost 6 bases to trimming and J lost 6 bases; unmatched junction nucleotides: 8. Findings of the study overall: Clonal diversity was possibly underestimated, and the donors were mostly white British, with more females. The study sampled repertoires only after the peak T cell response. Variant regions that are unmutated are reportedly the target of nearly half of spike-specific TCRs.

Investigators merged groups given second doses at roughly 4 or roughly 12 weeks. Produced via immunoSEQ multiplex PCR; TCRdb's table is partial and in-frame only. Here the sample spans 80,000 to 100,000 clones, 80% to 90% being singletons. Remarks on this clone: Its antigen is not identified.

This sequence originates from an adult who received the AZD1222 COVID-19 vaccine. The specimen comprised peripheral blood, sampled 28 days after the second AZD1222 dose. This chain joins TRBV2 and TRBJ2-2, with 9 bases identical to TRBD1. CDR3 sequence: CASSPGTGFAGELFF. The CDR3 bases are TGTGCCAGCAGCCCCGGGACAGGGTTTGCCGGGGAGCTGTTTTTT.